A single sample is the source of the 5 T cell receptor beta chains below, sequenced in a study of cytomegalovirus exposure and HLA in healthy donors. It was with 60 Vbeta and 13 Jbeta primers that the PCR ran. Profiling relied on immunoSEQ multiplex PCR, and the TCRdb table lists in-frame clones only, not all of them. Counted here are over 200,000 clones, more than 75% occurring once; the ten biggest clones make up 1.3%. The specimen was PBMCs. Receptor source: a human donor in good health.

V is TRBV28 and J is TRBJ1-6, with 9 bases that match TRBD1. V dropped 6 bases and J dropped 9; count of bases not matched to a gene: 9. CDR1 is MDHEN, CDR2 SYDVKM, per germline. This CDR3 is 15 amino acids long. CDR3 amino acids: CASSPRDRVFSPLHF. DNA of the CDR3: TGTGCCAGCAGCCCCCGGGACAGGGTGTTTTCACCCCTCCACTTT.

J is TRBJ2-7 and V is TRBV27, with 9 nucleotides matching TRBD2. Germline V gives CDR1 MNHEY, CDR2 SMNVEV (reference sequence). After removal of 2 bases from V and 4 bases from J, the junction contained 6 bases not matched to a gene. The CDR3 runs to 15 residues. CDR3 region: CASSLGGGGWYEQYF. The CDR3 nucleotides read TGTGCCAGCAGTTTAGGCGGGGGGGGATGGTACGAGCAGTACTTC.

The chain joins TRBV4-1 to TRBJ2-7, with TRBD2 matching 8 bases. The trim removed 4 bases at V and 5 bases at J, leaving 10 bases unmatched. This CDR3 region has 15 residues. Germline-derived CDR1 and CDR2 are MGHRA and YSYEKL. CDR3 sequence reads: CASSPFASGSDEQYF. The CDR3 region has the DNA TGCGCCAGCAGCCCCTTCGCGAGCGGGAGCGACGAGCAGTACTTC.

This sequence joins TRBV7-8 and TRBJ2-7; 11 nucleotides match TRBD2. The V and J ends lost 5 bases and 3 bases, in that order; junction bases with no gene match: 18. This CDR3 region has 19 residues. The germline V gene encodes CDR1 SGHVS and CDR2 FQNEAQ. The CDR3 coding sequence is TGTGCCAGCAGCCTCCGGGACATTCGACCGGGACTAGCGGTCTACGAGCAGTACTTC. Translated, it gives CASSLRDIRPGLAVYEQYF.

This clone appeared a single time. The chain is built from TRBV28 and TRBJ1-4; D remains ambiguous. The CDR3 contains 15 residues. V lost 8 bases and J 3 bases, leaving 16 bases between the germline ends. Germline values: CDR1 MDHEN, CDR2 SYDVKM. CDR3 sequence reads: CASARFRFSNEKLFF. Here the CDR3 DNA reads TGTGCCAGCGCCAGGTTCAGGTTTTCTAATGAAAAACTGTTTTTT. Drawing the rest from reference TRBV28 and TRBJ1-4, the complete variable domain is DVKVTQSSRYLVKRTGEKVFLECVQDMDHENMFWYRQDPGLGLRLIYFSYDVKMKEKGDIPEGYSVSREKKERFSLILESASTNQTSMYLCASARFRFSNEKLFFGSGTQLSVL.